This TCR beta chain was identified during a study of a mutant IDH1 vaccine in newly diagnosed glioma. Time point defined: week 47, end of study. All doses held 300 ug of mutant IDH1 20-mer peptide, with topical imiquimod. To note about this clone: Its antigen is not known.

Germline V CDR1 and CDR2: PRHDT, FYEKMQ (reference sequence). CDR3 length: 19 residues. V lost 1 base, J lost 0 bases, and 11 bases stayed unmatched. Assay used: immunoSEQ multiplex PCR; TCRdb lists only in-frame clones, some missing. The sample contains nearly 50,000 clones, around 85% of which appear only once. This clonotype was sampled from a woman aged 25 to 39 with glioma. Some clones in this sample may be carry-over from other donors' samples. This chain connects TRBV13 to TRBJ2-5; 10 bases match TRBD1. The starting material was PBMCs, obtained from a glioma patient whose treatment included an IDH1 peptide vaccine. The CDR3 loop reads CASSLVRKAGQGHQETQYF. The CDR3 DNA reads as TGTGCCAGCAGCTTAGTACGTAAGGCGGGACAGGGGCACCAAGAGACCCAGTACTTC.